This TCR beta chain stems from a study of cytomegalovirus exposure and HLA in healthy donors. About the research overall: Around 83% of 398 genotyped donors fell in the Caucasian-associated ancestry cluster. General observations from the study: Later analysis demonstrated an association between a missense DCLRE1C variant and TCR beta V- and J-gene trimming. Testing in vitro showed a few CMV-associated chains specific for CMV antigens. For most subjects, TCR beta sequences were reported to predict HLA-A and HLA-B alleles with accuracy.

CDR1 and CDR2 from the germline V gene are LNHDA and SQIVND (reference sequence). The CDR3 spans 16 residues. The germline V and J ends were trimmed by 2 bases and 4 bases, with 17 bases remaining between them. The study ran its PCR with 60 Vbeta and 13 Jbeta primers. Profiling relied on immunoSEQ multiplex PCR, and the TCRdb table lists in-frame clones only, not all of them. Among some 130,000 clones, 76% were seen once, and the ten largest hold about 1.7%. Concerning this clone itself: Antigen specificity is unknown.

The origin of this receptor is a female donor in good health and CMV-seropositive. The rearrangement uses TRBV19 and TRBJ1-1; TRBD1 is a possible D gene (6 bases). The sequencing input was PBMCs. This CDR3 reads CASSIMSGELGTEAFF. CDR3 coding DNA: TGTGCCAGTAGTATAATGTCAGGGGAGTTAGGCACTGAAGCTTTCTTT. Full variable domain (remainder filled in from reference TRBV19 and TRBJ1-1): DGGITQSPKYLFRKEGQNVTLSCEQNLNHDAMYWYRQDPGQGLRLIYYSQIVNDFQKGDIAEGYSVSREKKESFPLTVTSAQKNPTAFYLCASSIMSGELGTEAFFGQGTRLTVV.